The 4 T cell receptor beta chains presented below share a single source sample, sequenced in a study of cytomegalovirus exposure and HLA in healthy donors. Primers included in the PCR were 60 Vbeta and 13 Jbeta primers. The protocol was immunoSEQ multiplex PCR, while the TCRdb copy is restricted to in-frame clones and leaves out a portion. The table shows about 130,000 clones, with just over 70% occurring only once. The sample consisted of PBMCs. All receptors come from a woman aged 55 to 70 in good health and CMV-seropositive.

The CDR3 is CASKAPEGFSSYEQYF. DNA for the CDR3: TGTGCCAGCAAGGCCCCAGAGGGCTTTAGCTCCTACGAGCAGTACTTC. The genes are TRBV2 and TRBJ2-7; TRBD2 is a possible D gene (5 bases). The V gene's germline CDR1 is SNHLY and CDR2 FYNNEI. The CDR3 covers 16 residues. V was trimmed by 7 bases and J by 0 bases, leaving 19 bases between them.

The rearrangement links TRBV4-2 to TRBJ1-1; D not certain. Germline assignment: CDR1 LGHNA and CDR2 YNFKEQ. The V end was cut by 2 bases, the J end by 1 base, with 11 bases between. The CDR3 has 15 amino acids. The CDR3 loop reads CASSQIGAPNTEAFF. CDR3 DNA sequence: TGTGCCAGCAGCCAAATCGGAGCCCCGAACACTGAAGCTTTCTTT.

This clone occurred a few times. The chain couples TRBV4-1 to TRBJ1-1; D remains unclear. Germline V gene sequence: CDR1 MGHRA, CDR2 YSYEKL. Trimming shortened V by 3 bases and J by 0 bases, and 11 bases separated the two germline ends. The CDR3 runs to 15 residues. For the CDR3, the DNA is TGCGCCAGCAGCCAGGAGTTCCAGTTGAACACTGAAGCTTTCTTT. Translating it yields CASSQEFQLNTEAFF.

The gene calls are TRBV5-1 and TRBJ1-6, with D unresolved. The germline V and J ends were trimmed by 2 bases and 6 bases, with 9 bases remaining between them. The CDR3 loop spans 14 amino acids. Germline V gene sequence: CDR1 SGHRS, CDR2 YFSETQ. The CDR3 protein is CASSFPGPNSPLHF. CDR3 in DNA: TGCGCCAGCAGCTTCCCTGGGCCTAATTCACCCCTCCACTTT.